This T cell receptor (beta chain) was identified during a study of Tregs in tolerant kidney transplant recipients. Germline CDR1 and CDR2: SGHAT and FQNNGV. The germline V and J ends were trimmed by 5 bases and 4 bases, with 27 bases remaining between them. This CDR3 region has 18 residues. Recipients received nonmyeloablative bone marrow transplants from related graft donors, with transient mixed chimerism. Repertoires were generated with immunoSEQ multiplex PCR, while TCRdb's copy carries only in-frame clones and drops some. This repertoire shows some 21,000 clones, approximately 81% found once; its top ten account for about a quarter.

This sequence joins TRBV11-2 and TRBJ2-7; maybe TRBD2 (7 bases). The sample was CD8+ T cells from blood (PBMCs), taken 6 months after the transplant. This TCR was recovered from a human patient who received a combined kidney and bone marrow transplant. Some T cells here may be from the graft donor. The CDR3 bases are TGTGCCAGCAGCCATAGGGGGGGACGCCAATGGGTCCCGTACGAGCAGTACTTC. Amino acids: CASSHRGGRQWVPYEQYF.